The subject of this entry is one TCR beta chain. Its antigen is undetermined. The data stem from a study of cytomegalovirus exposure and HLA in healthy donors. Study-wide background: Earlier, 150 million to 200 million T cells were analyzed, and 90 million to 140 million unique TCR beta sequences were found among them.

This PCR relied on a set of 60 Vbeta primers and 13 Jbeta primers. Generated by immunoSEQ multiplex PCR, the TCRdb table keeps only in-frame clones and is missing some. The sample holds about 200,000 clones, 65% to 90% seen once. Overall study findings and caveats: Among TCR beta chains, those listed as cytomegalovirus-associated numbered around 160. Reported results showed that the classifier diagnosed cytomegalovirus status with high specificity and sensitivity.

Germline V gene sequence: CDR1 SGDLS, CDR2 YYNGEE. The CDR3 sequence is 15 residues long. V lost 0 bases, J lost 3 bases, and 3 bases stayed unmatched. Each donor was nominally healthy when sampled (though unrecorded immune exposures were likely). V is TRBV9 and J is TRBJ2-1, with 7 positions matching TRBD2. Sequences were obtained from PBMCs. The sequence was obtained from a woman aged 50 to 65 in good health and CMV-seronegative. CDR3 DNA sequence: TGTGCCAGCAGCGTAGGGGGGGGATACTACAATGAGCAGTTCTTC. Translation gives CASSVGGGYYNEQFF.